These 20 T cell receptor beta chains originate from one sample sequenced in a study of CXCR3-negative and CXCR3-positive naive CD8 T cells. The authors prepared UMI-labeled TRB cDNA libraries by 5' RACE. TCRdb re-called the 5' RACE reads; one entry per CDR3 protein, DNA not given. The sample's table shows over 95,000 distinct CDR3 sequences. Their specific antigens are unknown. Study results and limitations: More hydrophobic TRB CDR3s occurred in CXCR3-positive than in CXCR3-negative naive cells.

Sequenced: naive CXCR3+ CD8+ T cells from blood. Subset specified: CD45RO-CCR7+CD27+CD95- naive CD8+ T cells expressing CXCR3 (TNR3+). The receptors here all came from a human donor in good health. Some clones in this sample may be carry-over from other donors' samples.

The chain uses TRBV7-9 and TRBJ2-3. The CDR3 is 12 residues long. Germline CDR1 is SEHNR and CDR2 is FQNEAQ (reference sequence). This CDR3 reads CASSLEADTQYF.

The chain has TRBV27 and TRBJ1-1; checking the TCRdb D call of TRBD1 is not possible without DNA. Germline V CDR1 and CDR2: MNHEY, SMNVEV (reference sequence). The CDR3 spans 14 residues. CDR3 loop: CASSLGPTGREAFF.

The V call is TRBV12-3 or TRBV12-4, the J call TRBJ2-7. There are 13 residues in the CDR3. CDR3 amino acids: CASSLASDYEQYF.

The chain carries TRBV7-9 and TRBJ1-4. The CDR3 extends over 15 amino acids. Germline-derived CDR1 and CDR2 are SEHNR and FQNEAQ (reference sequence). The CDR3: CASSPSEATNEKLFF.

This rearrangement joins TRBV6-2 or TRBV6-3 to TRBJ1-1. CDR3 length: 12 residues. Germline-derived CDR1 and CDR2 are MNHEY and SVGEGT. CDR3 sequence reads: CASSLMDGEAFF.

This chain links TRBV23-1 with TRBJ1-5; absent DNA, TCRdb's TRBD1 call cannot be checked. TRBV23-1 is flagged as an ORF with uncertain function. The CDR3 covers 15 residues. CDR3 in amino acids: CASRPPGQGNQPQHF.

This chain uses TRBV7-8 with TRBJ2-5; lacking DNA, the TRBD1 call made by TCRdb goes unchecked. CDR1 is SGHVS, CDR2 FQNEAQ, per germline. The CDR3 consists of 17 residues. The CDR3 protein is CASSLATGTLYQETQYF.

The chain uses TRBV24-1 and TRBJ2-7; as DNA is missing, the TRBD2 call by TCRdb cannot be tested. Per the germline V gene, CDR1 is KGHDR and CDR2 is SFDVKD. The length of the CDR3 is 11 residues. The CDR3 is CATSELGEQYF.

The chain joins TRBV4-3 to TRBJ2-5; without DNA, the TCRdb call of TRBD1 cannot be checked. CDR3 length equals 16 residues. Germline V lookup: CDR1 LGHNA, CDR2 YSLEER. This chain's CDR3 is CASSQDWGRSQETQYF.

The chain recombines TRBV7-9 with TRBJ2-7. The length of the CDR3 is 14 residues. The germline V gene encodes CDR1 SEHNR and CDR2 FQNEAQ (reference sequence). CDR3 sequence: CASSPQEGPYEQYF.

The chain uses TRBV19 and TRBJ2-3; TCRdb returns TRBD2, unconfirmable since there is no DNA. Germline-derived CDR1 and CDR2 are LNHDA and SQIVND (reference sequence). This CDR3 contains 17 residues. CDR3 sequence reads: CASSTGLQAGLADTQYF.

CDR3 sequence: CASSAGAGRETQYF. The chain combines TRBV2 with TRBJ2-5; TCRdb's D call, TRBD2, is unchecked because there is no DNA. Germline V lookup: CDR1 SNHLY, CDR2 FYNNEI. The CDR3 sequence is 14 residues long.

The V and J genes are TRBV6-5 and TRBJ1-1. The germline V gene encodes CDR1 MNHEY and CDR2 SVGAGI. The CDR3 length is 12 residues. CDR3 sequence reads: CASSGPNTEAFF.

The J gene is TRBJ2-3, the V gene TRBV7-9; TCRdb lists TRBD1, though no DNA is available to test this call. Per germline, CDR1 SEHNR and CDR2 FQNEAQ (reference sequence). The CDR3 is made up of 15 amino acids. The CDR3 protein is CASSSVRGTTDTQYF.

This chain connects TRBV2 to TRBJ2-7; the TRBD2 assignment by TCRdb is unverifiable without DNA. CDR1 SNHLY and CDR2 FYNNEI come from the germline V gene. This CDR3 has 14 amino acids. CDR3 in amino acids: CASSETEGTYEQYF.

The chain couples TRBV3-1 to TRBJ2-1; TCRdb designates TRBD2, a call that cannot be tested without DNA. The V gene's germline CDR1 is LGHDT and CDR2 YNNKEL (reference sequence). This CDR3 is 14 amino acids long. CDR3 sequence: CASSQSTRPDEQFF.

This chain connects TRBV2 to TRBJ2-7; TCRdb's D gene call, TRBD1, goes unchecked for lack of DNA. Germline V gene data show CDR1 as SNHLY and CDR2 as FYNNEI. This CDR3 spans 14 amino acids. CDR3 loop: CASRESGAYYEQYF.

The chain employs TRBV2 and TRBJ2-3; TCRdb's D call of TRBD2 is untestable without DNA. This CDR3 is built from 16 residues. Looked up from germline, CDR1 is SNHLY and CDR2 is FYNNEI. The CDR3 sequence: CASSSTSGSSTDTQYF. Combining the CDR3 with reference TRBV2 and TRBJ2-3 gives the whole variable domain EPEVTQTPSHQVTQMGQEVILRCVPISNHLYFYWYRQILGQKVEFLVSFYNNEISEKSEIFDDQFSVERPDGSNFTLKIRSTKLEDSAMYFCASSSTSGSSTDTQYFGPGTRLTVL.

V and J are TRBV7-9 and TRBJ1-1; TCRdb's assignment of TRBD1 cannot be checked, as there is no DNA. Germline CDR1 reads SEHNR; CDR2 reads FQNEAQ (reference sequence). The CDR3 totals 13 residues. CDR3 residues: CASSLSRTGEAFF.

This chain joins TRBV15 and TRBJ2-7; TCRdb names TRBD1, which stays unverified in the absence of DNA. This CDR3 is built from 15 residues. From germline, CDR1 is LNHNV and CDR2 YYDKDF (reference sequence). CDR3 protein: CATSRQTGNPYEQYF.